This T cell receptor beta chain was obtained from a study of response to subunit inactivated influenza vaccine. Notes on the study in general: Each seasonal influenza vaccination recruits few new T cells, the authors suggested.

Via MiXCR, TCRdb re-called the RT-PCR reads, giving one row per CDR3 protein. The sample carries 650,000 to 700,000 distinct CDR3 sequences, approximately 15% recorded once. A note on this clonotype: The antigen remains undetermined.

Germline V lookup: CDR1 KGHSH, CDR2 LQKENI. The CDR3 covers 18 residues. V was clipped by 3 bases and J by 2 bases; unmatched bases: 13. The sequenced sample was PBMCs from blood, obtained 11 to 12 days after vaccination. The sequence came from a man between 45 and 60 years old who received an inactivated influenza vaccine. The chain combines TRBV18 with TRBJ2-5, with 9 bases matching TRBD2. CDR3 sequence: CASSPRTSAGTTQETQYF. CDR3 nucleotides: TGTGCCAGCTCACCTAGGACTAGCGCAGGCACAACACAAGAGACCCAGTACTTC.